This TCR beta chain was retrieved from a study of CD8 T cells in ankylosing spondylitis. This clonotype showed up just a few times. TCRdb used MiXCR to reprocess the 5' RACE reads, holding one entry per CDR3 protein. The sample comprises around 250,000 distinct CDR3 sequences, 18% of which are singletons, and 25% to 40% rests with the top ten. The sample comprised blood, either unsorted or a sorted T cell fraction (not recorded which). The receptor comes from a male donor with ankylosing spondylitis or in good health (not recorded which).

The DNA for the CDR3 is TGTGCCAGCAGCTTGCAGGGCCACGAGCAGTACTTC. This gives the protein CASSLQGHEQYF. V is TRBV12-3 or TRBV12-4 and J is TRBJ2-7, with TRBD1 as a possible D gene (5 bases). The CDR3 has 12 amino acids. V was pared by 6 bases and J by 5 bases, with 11 bases between.